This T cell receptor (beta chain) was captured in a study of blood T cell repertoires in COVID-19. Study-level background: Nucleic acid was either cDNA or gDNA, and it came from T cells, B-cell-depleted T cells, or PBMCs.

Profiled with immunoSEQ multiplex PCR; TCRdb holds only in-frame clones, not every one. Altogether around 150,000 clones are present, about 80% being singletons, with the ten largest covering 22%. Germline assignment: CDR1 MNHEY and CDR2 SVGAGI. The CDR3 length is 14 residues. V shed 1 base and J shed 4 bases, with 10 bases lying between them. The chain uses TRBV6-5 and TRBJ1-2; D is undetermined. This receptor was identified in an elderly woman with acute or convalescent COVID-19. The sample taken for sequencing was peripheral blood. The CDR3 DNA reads TGTGCCAGCAGTTACTTGAACAGACCCTATGGCTACACCTTC. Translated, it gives CASSYLNRPYGYTF.